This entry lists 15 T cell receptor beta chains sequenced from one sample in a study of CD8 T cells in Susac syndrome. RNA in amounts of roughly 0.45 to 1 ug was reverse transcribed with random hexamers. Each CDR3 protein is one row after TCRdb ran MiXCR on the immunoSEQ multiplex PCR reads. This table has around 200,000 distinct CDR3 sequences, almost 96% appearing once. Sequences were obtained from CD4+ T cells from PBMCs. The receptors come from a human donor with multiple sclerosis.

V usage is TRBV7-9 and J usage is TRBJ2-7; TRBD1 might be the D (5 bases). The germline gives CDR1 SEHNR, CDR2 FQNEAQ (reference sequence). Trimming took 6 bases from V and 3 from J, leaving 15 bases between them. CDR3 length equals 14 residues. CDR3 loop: CASRNLQGDYEQYF. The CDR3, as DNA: TGTGCCAGCAGGAACCTACAAGGGGACTACGAGCAGTACTTC.

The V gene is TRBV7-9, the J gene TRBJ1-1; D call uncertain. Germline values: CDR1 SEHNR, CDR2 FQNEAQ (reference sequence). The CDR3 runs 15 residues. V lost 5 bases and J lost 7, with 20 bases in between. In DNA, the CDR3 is TGTGCCAGCAGCCCTATGCGGACCGCCGGGTATGAAGCTTTCTTT. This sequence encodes CASSPMRTAGYEAFF.

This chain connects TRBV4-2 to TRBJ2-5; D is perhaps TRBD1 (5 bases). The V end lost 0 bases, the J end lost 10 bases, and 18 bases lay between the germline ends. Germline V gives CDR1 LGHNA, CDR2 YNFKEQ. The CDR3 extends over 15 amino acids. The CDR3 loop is CASSQEGRQGEDQYF. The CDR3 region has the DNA TGTGCCAGCAGCCAAGAGGGCCGGCAGGGTGAAGACCAGTACTTC.

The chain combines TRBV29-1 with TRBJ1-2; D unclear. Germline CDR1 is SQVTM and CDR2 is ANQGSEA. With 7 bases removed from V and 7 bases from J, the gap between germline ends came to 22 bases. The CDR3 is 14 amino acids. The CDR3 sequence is CSAEYGSQVGGYTF. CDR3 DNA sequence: TGCAGCGCAGAATATGGAAGTCAGGTTGGTGGCTACACCTTC.

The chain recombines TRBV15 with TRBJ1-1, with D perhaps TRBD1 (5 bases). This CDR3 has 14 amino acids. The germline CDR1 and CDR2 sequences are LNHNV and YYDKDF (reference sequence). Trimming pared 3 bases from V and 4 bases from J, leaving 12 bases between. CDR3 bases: TGTGCCACCAGCAGCAGGGAAAGGTTCACTGAAGCTTTCTTT. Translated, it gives CATSSRERFTEAFF.

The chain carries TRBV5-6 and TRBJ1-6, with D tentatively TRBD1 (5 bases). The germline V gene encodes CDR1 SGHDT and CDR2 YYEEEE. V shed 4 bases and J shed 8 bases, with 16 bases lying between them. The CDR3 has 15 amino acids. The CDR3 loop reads CASSGTGTGYSPLHF. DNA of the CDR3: TGTGCCAGCAGCGGAACCGGGACGGGATATTCACCCCTCCACTTT.

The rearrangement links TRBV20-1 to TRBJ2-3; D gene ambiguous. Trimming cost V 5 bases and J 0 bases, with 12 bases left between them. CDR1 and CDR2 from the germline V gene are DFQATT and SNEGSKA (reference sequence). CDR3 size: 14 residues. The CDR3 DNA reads TGCAGTGCTCCAGACGATGTGAGCACAGATACGCAGTATTTT. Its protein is CSAPDDVSTDTQYF.

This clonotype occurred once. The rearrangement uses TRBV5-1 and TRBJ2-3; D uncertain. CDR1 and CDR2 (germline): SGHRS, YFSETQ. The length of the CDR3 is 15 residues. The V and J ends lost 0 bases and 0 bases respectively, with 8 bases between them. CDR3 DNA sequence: TGCGCCAGCAGCTTGGGGCCCACTAGCACAGATACGCAGTATTTT. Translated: CASSLGPTSTDTQYF.

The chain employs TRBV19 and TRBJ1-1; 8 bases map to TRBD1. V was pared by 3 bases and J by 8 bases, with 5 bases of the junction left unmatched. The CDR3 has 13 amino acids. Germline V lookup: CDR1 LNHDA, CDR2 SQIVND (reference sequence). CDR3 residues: CASSIWTGPEAFF. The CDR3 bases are TGTGCCAGTAGTATCTGGACAGGGCCCGAAGCTTTCTTT.

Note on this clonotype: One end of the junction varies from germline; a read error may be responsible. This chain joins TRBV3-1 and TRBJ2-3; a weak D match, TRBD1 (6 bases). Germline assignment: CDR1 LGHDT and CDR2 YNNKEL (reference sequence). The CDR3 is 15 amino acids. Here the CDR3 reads CASTQSGTPTDTQYF. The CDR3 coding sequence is TGTGCCAGCACCCAATCCGGGACACCCACAGATACGCAGTATTTT.

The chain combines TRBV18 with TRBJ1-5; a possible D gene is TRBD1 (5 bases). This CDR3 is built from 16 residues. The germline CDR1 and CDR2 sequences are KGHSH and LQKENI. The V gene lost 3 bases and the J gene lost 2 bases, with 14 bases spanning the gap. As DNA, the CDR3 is TGTGCCAGCTCACCGGGAGGCCGCAGGGGCAATCAGCCCCAGCATTTT. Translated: CASSPGGRRGNQPQHF.

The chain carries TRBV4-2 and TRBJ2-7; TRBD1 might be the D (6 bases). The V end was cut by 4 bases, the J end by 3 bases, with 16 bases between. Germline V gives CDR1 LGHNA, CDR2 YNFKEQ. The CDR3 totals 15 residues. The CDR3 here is CASSPTRGKLYEQYF. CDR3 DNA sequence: TGTGCCAGCAGCCCGACAAGGGGGAAACTCTACGAGCAGTACTTC.

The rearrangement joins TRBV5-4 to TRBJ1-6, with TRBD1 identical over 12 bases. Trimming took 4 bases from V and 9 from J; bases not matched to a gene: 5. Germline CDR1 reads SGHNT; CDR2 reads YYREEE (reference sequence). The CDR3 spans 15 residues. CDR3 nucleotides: TGTGCCAGCAGCCCGGGGACAGGGGGCGGTTCACCCCTCCACTTT. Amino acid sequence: CASSPGTGGGSPLHF.

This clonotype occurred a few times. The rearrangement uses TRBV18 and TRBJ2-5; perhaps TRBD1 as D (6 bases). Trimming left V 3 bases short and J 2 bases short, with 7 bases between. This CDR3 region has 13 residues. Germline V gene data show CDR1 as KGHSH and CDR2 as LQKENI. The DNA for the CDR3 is TGTGCCAGCTCACCTGGACAGCAAGAGACCCAGTACTTC. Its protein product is CASSPGQQETQYF.

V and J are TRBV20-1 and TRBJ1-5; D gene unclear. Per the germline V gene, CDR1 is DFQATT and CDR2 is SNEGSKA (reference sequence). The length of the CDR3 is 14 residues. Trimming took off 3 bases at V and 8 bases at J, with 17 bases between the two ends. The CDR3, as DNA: TGCAGTGCTAGCGACATCGGCGGGGTCAAGCCCCAGCATTTT. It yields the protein CSASDIGGVKPQHF.